This TCR beta chain came from a study of memory CD4+ T cells and cytomegalovirus serostatus. In the study overall: Of the healthy Belgian adults, 9 were CMV seropositive and approximately 25 seronegative. General study findings and limits: CMV serostatus prediction reached median AUC roughly 0.95, or 0.91 with US-trained model.

The sort gate was single viable CD3+CD4+CD8-CD45RO+ cells for memory CD4+ T cells. Serum IgG to CMV pp150, pp28, p38 and p52 defined serostatus. CD4+ T cells were isolated by positive magnetic selection. The assay was immunoSEQ multiplex PCR, and TCRdb's table has in-frame clones only and misses some. The repertoire holds 45,000 to 60,000 clones, with around 83% as singletons. The CDR3 loop spans 13 amino acids. V shed 8 bases and J 2 bases; nucleotides not matched to a gene: 5. Germline CDR1 reads MNHNS; CDR2 reads SASEGT. As regards this clone: Its antigen is still unknown.

The sequence derives from an adult in good health and CMV-seropositive. Input material: memory CD4+ T cells from blood. The V call is TRBV6-1, the J call TRBJ1-2; 7 bases map to TRBD1. Written as DNA, the CDR3 is TGTGCCAGCGTGGAGGGGGCGAACTATGGCTACACCTTC. This translates into CASVEGANYGYTF.